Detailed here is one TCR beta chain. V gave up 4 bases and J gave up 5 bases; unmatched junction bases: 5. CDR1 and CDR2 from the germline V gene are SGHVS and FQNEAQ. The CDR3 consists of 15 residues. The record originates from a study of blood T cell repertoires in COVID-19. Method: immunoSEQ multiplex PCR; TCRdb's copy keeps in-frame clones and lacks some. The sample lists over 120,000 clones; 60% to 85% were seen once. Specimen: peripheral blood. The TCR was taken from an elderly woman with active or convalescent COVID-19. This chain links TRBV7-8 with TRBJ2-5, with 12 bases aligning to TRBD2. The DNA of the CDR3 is TGTGCCAGCAGCTCCCGAACTAGCGGGGGGGAGACCCAGTACTTC. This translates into CASSSRTSGGETQYF.